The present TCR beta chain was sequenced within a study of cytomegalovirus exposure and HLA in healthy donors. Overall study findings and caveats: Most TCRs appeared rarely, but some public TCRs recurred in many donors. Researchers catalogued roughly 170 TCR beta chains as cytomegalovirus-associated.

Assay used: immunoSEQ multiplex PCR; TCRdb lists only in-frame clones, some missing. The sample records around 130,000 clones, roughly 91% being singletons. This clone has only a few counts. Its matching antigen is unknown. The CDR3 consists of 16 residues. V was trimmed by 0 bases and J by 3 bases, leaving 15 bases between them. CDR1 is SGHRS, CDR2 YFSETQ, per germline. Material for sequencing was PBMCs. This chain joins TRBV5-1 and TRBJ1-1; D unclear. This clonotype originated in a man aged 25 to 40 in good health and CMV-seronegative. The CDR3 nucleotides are TGCGCCAGCAGCTTGGTTGCGGGTAGGCATTACACTGAAGCTTTCTTT. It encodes CASSLVAGRHYTEAFF.